What follows is one T cell receptor (beta chain) and its context. Its target is unknown. It was with 60 Vbeta and 13 Jbeta primers that the PCR ran. TCRdb's table, derived via immunoSEQ multiplex PCR, lists solely in-frame clones and lacks some. The sample lists 100,000 to 150,000 clones; under 12% were seen once. This sample is part of a study of cytomegalovirus exposure and HLA in healthy donors. The CDR3 has 14 amino acids. Trimming shortened V by 3 bases and J by 5 bases, and 13 bases separated the two germline ends. In germline, CDR1 is SNHLY, CDR2 FYNNEI. Study findings and constraints: Rare sequences made up most TCRs, while some public TCRs were found in many donors.

The clonotype comes from a woman aged 18-29 years in good health and CMV-seropositive. Source material: PBMCs. V and J are TRBV2 and TRBJ1-1, with a possible D match to TRBD1 (5 bases). The CDR3 nucleotides are TGTGCCAGCAGTGATGACAGCGGGTTGACTGAAGCTTTCTTT. As protein: CASSDDSGLTEAFF.